These 20 T cell receptor beta chains originate from one sample sequenced in a study of cytomegalovirus exposure and HLA in healthy donors. The PCR employed 60 Vbeta primers together with 13 Jbeta primers. The repertoire was sequenced with immunoSEQ multiplex PCR; TCRdb's copy has only in-frame clones and lacks some. The sample holds around 130,000 clones; around 77% are singletons and the top ten take around 1.2%. Sequences were obtained from PBMCs. These receptors all stem from a man between 50 and 59 years old in good health and CMV-seronegative.

V is TRBV5-1 and J is TRBJ1-3; 9 positions match TRBD1. This CDR3 region has 12 residues. Germline values: CDR1 SGHRS, CDR2 YFSETQ. V lost 0 bases, J lost 15 bases, and 4 bases stayed unmatched. The CDR3 DNA reads TGCGCCAGCAGCTTGGACGGGACAGGGAGATATTTT. This gives the protein CASSLDGTGRYF.

The chain recombines TRBV6-5 with TRBJ2-2; no firm D call. From germline, CDR1 is MNHEY and CDR2 SVGAGI. CDR3 length: 11 residues. The V and J ends lost 6 bases and 11 bases respectively, with 10 bases between them. CDR3 amino acids: CASRLSGELFF. The CDR3 nucleotides read TGTGCCAGCAGGCTCTCGGGTGAGCTGTTTTTT.

V and J are TRBV28 and TRBJ1-5; 11 bases are shared with TRBD1. The CDR3 covers 15 residues. Germline V gene sequence: CDR1 MDHEN, CDR2 SYDVKM. With V trimmed by 5 bases and J by 5 bases, 5 bases remained unmatched. CDR3 loop: CASSPSGQGDQPQHF. DNA of the CDR3: TGTGCCAGCAGTCCGTCGGGACAGGGGGATCAGCCCCAGCATTTT.

CDR3 loop: CSLAGGTDTQYF. DNA of the CDR3: TGTTCCCTAGCGGGAGGGACAGATACGCAGTATTTT. This rearrangement joins TRBV7-9 to TRBJ2-3; 12 bases agree with TRBD2. The length of the CDR3 is 12 residues. Germline lookup yields CDR1 SEHNR and CDR2 FQNEAQ (reference sequence).

This clone was detected only once. The chain employs TRBV30 and TRBJ2-1; 7 nucleotides match TRBD2. CDR1 and CDR2 from the germline V gene are GTSNPN and SVGIG (reference sequence). This CDR3 has 15 residues. With V trimmed by 0 bases and J by 4 bases, 6 bases remained unmatched. The CDR3 region is CAWSVSLASYNEQFF. CDR3 bases: TGTGCCTGGAGTGTGTCACTAGCGAGTTACAATGAGCAGTTCTTC.

A few counts support this clone. The chain joins TRBV4-3 to TRBJ1-4; TRBD1 matches at 7 bases. The germline gives CDR1 LGHNA, CDR2 YSLEER. CDR3 size: 18 residues. With V trimmed by 0 bases and J by 0 bases, 7 bases remained unmatched. The CDR3 DNA reads TGCGCCAGCAGCCAAGATTTCAACAGGGGCTCAACTAATGAAAAACTGTTTTTT. It translates to CASSQDFNRGSTNEKLFF.

The chain has TRBV19 and TRBJ1-1, with D uncertain. In germline, CDR1 is LNHDA, CDR2 SQIVND (reference sequence). V was trimmed by 6 bases and J by 1 base, leaving 18 bases between them. The CDR3 extends over 16 amino acids. The CDR3 DNA sequence: TGTGCCAGTAGACCCTCAAGGTCGGGAAGGAACACTGAAGCTTTCTTT. Protein sequence: CASRPSRSGRNTEAFF.

CDR3 residues: CASAPEGAGEKLFF. The CDR3 region has the DNA TGTGCCAGCGCCCCGGAGGGGGCGGGTGAAAAACTGTTTTTT. The chain has TRBV9 and TRBJ1-4; 7 bases are a match to TRBD1. Germline V lookup: CDR1 SGDLS, CDR2 YYNGEE. The CDR3 runs 14 residues. V gave up 7 bases and J gave up 7 bases; unmatched junction bases: 10.

The chain carries TRBV28 and TRBJ2-7, with 10 bases aligning to TRBD2. The CDR3 sequence is 18 residues long. The ends lost 7 bases at V and 4 bases at J; junction bases unmatched: 19. Per the germline V gene, CDR1 is MDHEN and CDR2 is SYDVKM. This CDR3 reads CASTGRRGLAGDGYEQYF. The CDR3 DNA follows: TGTGCCAGCACAGGGAGGAGAGGGCTAGCGGGAGACGGTTACGAGCAGTACTTC. Drawing the rest from reference TRBV28 and TRBJ2-7, the complete variable domain is DVKVTQSSRYLVKRTGEKVFLECVQDMDHENMFWYRQDPGLGLRLIYFSYDVKMKEKGDIPEGYSVSREKKERFSLILESASTNQTSMYLCASTGRRGLAGDGYEQYFGPGTRLTVT.

The chain has TRBV27 and TRBJ1-1; TRBD1 agrees at 8 bases. V lost 5 bases and J lost 4; bases outside the gene matches: 3. Germline values: CDR1 MNHEY, CDR2 SMNVEV (reference sequence). The CDR3 sequence is 13 residues long. The CDR3 reads CASSRQGSTEAFF. In DNA form, the CDR3 reads TGTGCCAGCAGTCGACAGGGGAGCACTGAAGCTTTCTTT.

This sequence joins TRBV19 and TRBJ2-1; 9 bases agree with TRBD2. Per the germline V gene, CDR1 is LNHDA and CDR2 is SQIVND (reference sequence). V trimming: 6 bases; J trimming: 4 bases; junction bases outside the gene matches: 7. CDR3 length equals 15 residues. The CDR3 protein is CASSPTSGRYNEQFF. Here the CDR3 DNA reads TGTGCCAGTAGCCCCACTAGCGGGCGTTACAATGAGCAGTTCTTC.

The chain is built from TRBV7-2 and TRBJ2-3, with 7 bases aligning to TRBD2. Trimming removed 3 bases from V and 3 bases from J; junction bases left unmatched: 3. The CDR3 totals 14 residues. Germline V gene data show CDR1 as SGHTA and CDR2 as FQGNSA. The CDR3 DNA is TGTGCCAGCAGCTTTTGGCGGGAGACAGATACGCAGTATTTT. Its translation: CASSFWRETDTQYF.

The rearrangement uses TRBV11-2 and TRBJ1-4, with 8 bases aligning to TRBD1. The CDR3 length is 16 residues. The germline V gene has CDR1 SGHAT and CDR2 FQNNGV. The V gene end was trimmed by 6 bases and the J gene end by 11 bases; junction bases not matched to a gene: 17. The CDR3 loop reads CASRTDRASGMYKLFF. The CDR3 DNA follows: TGTGCCAGCAGGACGGACAGGGCGTCGGGAATGTATAAACTGTTTTTT.

This chain links TRBV7-2 with TRBJ2-3; TRBD2 matches at 11 bases. Per germline, CDR1 SGHTA and CDR2 FQGNSA. Trimming removed 7 bases from V and 2 bases from J; junction bases left unmatched: 8. The CDR3 totals 16 residues. CDR3 region: CASTTGTSGYTDTQYF. CDR3 nucleotides: TGTGCCAGCACCACCGGGACTAGCGGATACACAGATACGCAGTATTTT.

In its sample, this clone was seen once. The V call is TRBV5-1, the J call TRBJ1-1, with 9 bases matching TRBD1. Germline CDR1 and CDR2: SGHRS and YFSETQ. Trimming at V came to 4 bases and at J to 6 bases, leaving 10 bases not matched to a gene. The CDR3 consists of 15 residues. The DNA of the CDR3 is TGCGCCAGCAGCACCGGGACAGGGTGGGCGGCTGAAGCTTTCTTT. The encoded protein is CASSTGTGWAAEAFF.

The chain's CDR3 is CASSESGQGARGYTF. In DNA form, the CDR3 reads TGCGCCAGCAGTGAGTCTGGGCAGGGGGCTCGTGGCTACACCTTC. The rearrangement links TRBV10-2 to TRBJ1-2, with 8 bases aligning to TRBD1. Losses at the gene ends were 0 bases for V and 7 bases for J; bases not matched to a gene: 7. The CDR3 spans 15 residues. CDR1 and CDR2 from the germline V gene are WSHSY and SAAADI.

This clone has just one count. This chain links TRBV5-4 with TRBJ1-1; D may be TRBD1 (5 bases). CDR3 length: 14 amino acids. V lost 3 bases and J 4 bases, leaving 13 bases between the germline ends. From germline, CDR1 is SGHNT and CDR2 YYREEE (reference sequence). The CDR3: CASSSGGDRTEAFF. The CDR3 DNA follows: TGTGCCAGCAGCTCCGGGGGGGACCGCACTGAAGCTTTCTTT.

This chain joins TRBV5-1 and TRBJ2-2; D might be TRBD2 (6 bases). The CDR3 is made up of 16 amino acids. V was trimmed by 7 bases and J by 3 bases, leaving 19 bases between them. Germline values: CDR1 SGHRS, CDR2 YFSETQ. The CDR3 is CASGTGPRDYTGELFF. DNA for the CDR3: TGCGCCAGCGGAACGGGACCCAGGGACTACACCGGGGAGCTGTTTTTT.

The rearrangement links TRBV6-1 to TRBJ1-1; 7 bases agree with TRBD1. Germline V gene sequence: CDR1 MNHNS, CDR2 SASEGT. CDR3 size: 13 residues. Losses at the gene ends were 7 bases for V and 1 base for J; bases not matched to a gene: 3. DNA of the CDR3: TGTGCCAGCAAGGGGGCCCGGAACACTGAAGCTTTCTTT. This gives the protein CASKGARNTEAFF.

The J gene is TRBJ2-7, the V gene TRBV4-1; the match to TRBD1 covers 7 bases. The CDR3 totals 14 residues. CDR1 and CDR2 from the germline V gene are MGHRA and YSYEKL. V dropped 0 bases and J dropped 6; count of bases not matched to a gene: 5. In DNA form, the CDR3 reads TGCGCCAGCAGCCAAGAAGGTTCAGGGGGCGAGCAGTACTTC. It is translated as CASSQEGSGGEQYF.